The present T cell receptor (beta chain) was sequenced within a study of blood T cell repertoires in COVID-19. In the study overall: Nucleic acid was either cDNA or gDNA, and it came from T cells, B-cell-depleted T cells, or PBMCs.

In the original processing: Estimates of nucleated cell counts were drawn from the amplification of reference gene primers. The assay was immunoSEQ multiplex PCR, and TCRdb's table has in-frame clones only and misses some. Clonal size and the V and J genes are those of that table, whereas D and trimming came from the DNA. The table shows around 140,000 clones, with over 75% occurring only once. The CDR3 totals 14 residues. Germline CDR1 reads SGHTA; CDR2 reads FQGTGA. V was cut by 4 bases and J by 4 bases, with 8 bases left in between. The chain uses TRBV7-3 and TRBJ2-6, with D maybe TRBD1 (6 bases). Sequencing used peripheral blood. The receptor's source is a woman aged 45 to 65 with acute or convalescent COVID-19. The CDR3 coding sequence is TGTGCCAGCAGCTGGGGGCTGGGGGCCAACGTCCTGACTTTC. Protein product: CASSWGLGANVLTF.